This TCR beta chain is from a study of CD8 T cells in ankylosing spondylitis (TCRdb year 2017). Turning to the overall study: The study set out to find disease-linked TCR variants by profiling T cell receptor beta repertoires in ankylosing spondylitis patients and healthy donors. The full study cohort comprised approximately 23 ankylosing spondylitis patients and some 100 healthy donors. Peripheral blood was sampled, and synovial fluid was additionally collected from ankylosing spondylitis patients.

Summary of the overall study and its limitations: Some of the motif variants had been reported before in the synovial fluid and blood of reactive arthritis patients, a finding that suggests common disease-initiation mechanisms. The disease-linked clones had a CD8+ phenotype and were found at relatively low frequencies in peripheral blood. The disease-linked clones were reported to be significantly enriched in matched synovial fluid samples from ankylosing spondylitis patients. Blood from ankylosing spondylitis patients appeared to be characterized by a TCR beta motif made up of about 8 highly homologous amino acid variants.

This clonotype was seen a handful of times. It lacks a known antigen. No qualities accompany the bases; no much larger clone lies one base away. Data came from an Illumina HiSeq 2500. Quantitative 5'-RACE with molecular barcodes was used to prepare TCR beta libraries. As for the authors' bioinformatics: To identify disease-linked TCR variants, a new computational method was used, one built on a probabilistic model of VDJ rearrangement. The public reads were run again by TCRdb, first through fastp at Q25 and then through MiXCR, and only productive beta chains were kept. Entries that share a CDR3 protein sequence are merged under the most common genes and DNA. The V and J calls were not made by the authors but by TCRdb's processing. The sample records 350,000 to 450,000 distinct CDR3 sequences, about 25% of which are singletons. The ten largest make up 0.89% of the sample. Sequences were obtained from blood, either unsorted or a sorted T cell fraction (not recorded which). The clonotype was recovered from a male donor with ankylosing spondylitis.

At the DNA level, the sequence is TGTGCCAGCAGTTACGAAAGCGGGAGGGCCATAGATACGCAGTATTTT. This gives the protein CASSYESGRAIDTQYF. The sequence joins TRBV6-2 or TRBV6-3 to TRBJ2-3; TRBD2 aligns with 10 central bases. At the junction V is shortened by 2 bases and J by 5 bases; bases outside the gene matches: 7. The CDR3 contains 16 residues, cysteine and phenylalanine counted. Only the CDR3 region is kept as DNA, spanning 48 bases read in frame from base 1. CDR1 and CDR2 are read off the germline V gene as MNHEY and SVGEGT.